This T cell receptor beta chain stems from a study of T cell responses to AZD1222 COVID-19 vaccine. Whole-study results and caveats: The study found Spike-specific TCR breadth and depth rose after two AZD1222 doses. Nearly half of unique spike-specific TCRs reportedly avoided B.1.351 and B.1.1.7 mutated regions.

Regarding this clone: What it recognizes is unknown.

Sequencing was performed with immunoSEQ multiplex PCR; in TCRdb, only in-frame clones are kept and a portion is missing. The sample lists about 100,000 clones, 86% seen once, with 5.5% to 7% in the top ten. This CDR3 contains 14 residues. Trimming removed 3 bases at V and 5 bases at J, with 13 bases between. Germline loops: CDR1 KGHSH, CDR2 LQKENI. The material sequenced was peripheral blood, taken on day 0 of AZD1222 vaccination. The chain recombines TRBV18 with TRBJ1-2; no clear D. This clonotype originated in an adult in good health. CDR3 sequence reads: CASSPTDDNYGYTF. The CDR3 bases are TGTGCCAGCTCACCCACCGACGATAATTATGGCTACACCTTC.